One sample yielded the 9 T cell receptor beta chains listed below, sequenced in a study of T cells in tuberculosis. Sequencing was performed with immunoSEQ multiplex PCR; in TCRdb, only in-frame clones are kept and a portion is missing. The repertoire holds 22,000 or so clones, with around 85% as singletons. The sample's time point: new active TB diagnosis, blood taken before or within 7 days of starting treatment. The starting material was PBMCs, obtained at tuberculosis diagnosis. Source of these receptors: an adult with tuberculosis.

The chain links TRBV7-2 to TRBJ2-2; D perhaps matches TRBD2 (7 bases). This CDR3 spans 18 amino acids. V was pared by 0 bases and J by 3 bases, with 17 bases between. The germline CDR1 and CDR2 sequences are SGHTA and FQGNSA. The CDR3 loop reads CASSLARGGGPHTGELFF. The CDR3 DNA is TGTGCCAGCAGCTTAGCCCGAGGGGGGGGCCCTCACACCGGGGAGCTGTTTTTT.

The chain links TRBV7-8 to TRBJ2-1, with D possibly TRBD2 on 6 matching bases. V dropped 5 bases and J dropped 7 bases, with 18 bases sitting between them. The CDR3 has 15 residues. In germline, CDR1 is SGHVS, CDR2 FQNEAQ. CDR3 coding DNA: TGTGCCAGCAGCATATGGGGAGGAGGTGGGAATGAGCAGTTCTTC. It specifies CASSIWGGGGNEQFF.

V is TRBV10-3 and J is TRBJ2-7; D gene uncertain. In germline, CDR1 is ENHRY, CDR2 SYGVKD. This CDR3 region has 13 residues. Deletions cut 6 bases from V and 0 bases from J, with 9 bases between. CDR3 sequence (DNA): TGTGCCATCAGAGATGATAGCTCCTACGAGCAGTACTTC. As protein: CAIRDDSSYEQYF.

The genes are TRBV7-9 and TRBJ1-5; D may be TRBD1 (5 bases). Germline assignment: CDR1 SEHNR and CDR2 FQNEAQ (reference sequence). The CDR3 covers 13 residues. The ends were cut back, 5 bases at V and 5 bases at J, with 10 bases in the middle. The CDR3 here is CASSPQGDQPQHF. Written as DNA, the CDR3 is TGTGCCAGCAGCCCCCAGGGTGATCAGCCCCAGCATTTT.

The chain has TRBV11-3 and TRBJ2-7; perhaps TRBD2 as D (5 bases). V lost 5 bases and J lost 2, with 13 bases in between. Germline values: CDR1 SGHNT, CDR2 YENEEA. This CDR3 spans 14 amino acids. The CDR3 sequence is CASSRRRGAYEQYF. The CDR3 nucleotides are TGTGCCAGCAGCCGACGTCGGGGAGCCTACGAGCAGTACTTC.

Note on this clone: This likely stems from a read error, as it lies one base from a far larger clone. The V gene is TRBV2, the J gene TRBJ1-5, with D possibly TRBD2 on 7 matching bases. The J call may be faulty, since TRBJ2-3 better matches the DNA end. The length of the CDR3 is 16 residues. CDR1 is SNHLY and CDR2 is FYNNEI in the germline V gene. CDR3 protein: CASSGGGGRSNQPQYF. The CDR3 DNA reads as TGTGCCAGCAGTGGTGGCGGGGGCCGGAGCAATCAGCCCCAGTATTTT.

The chain has TRBV5-1 and TRBJ2-1; TRBD2 matches 9 bases. The CDR3 is 14 residues long. Germline V gene lookup returns CDR1 SGHRS and CDR2 YFSETQ. J was trimmed by 6 bases and V by 4 bases; bases with no gene match: 5. CDR3 amino acids: CASSQGLAGNEQFF. DNA for the CDR3: TGCGCCAGCAGCCAGGGACTAGCCGGCAATGAGCAGTTCTTC.

The CDR3 DNA sequence: TGCGCCAGCAGCCCCGGAGGGAACACCGGGGAGCTGTTTTTT. Its protein product is CASSPGGNTGELFF. J is TRBJ2-2 and V is TRBV5-1; D is perhaps TRBD2 (5 bases). The V and J ends lost 4 bases and 1 base respectively, with 8 bases between them. Germline CDR1 and CDR2: SGHRS and YFSETQ. The CDR3 extends over 14 amino acids.

The chain employs TRBV7-2 and TRBJ2-1; 13 nucleotides agree with TRBD2. This CDR3 contains 16 residues. In germline, CDR1 is SGHTA, CDR2 FQGNSA. The J segment lost 11 bases and the V segment lost 4 bases, leaving 11 bases of the junction unmatched. The CDR3 DNA sequence: TGTGCCAGCAGCTGGAGAGGTCCGGGACTAGCGGGGCAGCAGTTCTTC. This translates into CASSWRGPGLAGQQFF.